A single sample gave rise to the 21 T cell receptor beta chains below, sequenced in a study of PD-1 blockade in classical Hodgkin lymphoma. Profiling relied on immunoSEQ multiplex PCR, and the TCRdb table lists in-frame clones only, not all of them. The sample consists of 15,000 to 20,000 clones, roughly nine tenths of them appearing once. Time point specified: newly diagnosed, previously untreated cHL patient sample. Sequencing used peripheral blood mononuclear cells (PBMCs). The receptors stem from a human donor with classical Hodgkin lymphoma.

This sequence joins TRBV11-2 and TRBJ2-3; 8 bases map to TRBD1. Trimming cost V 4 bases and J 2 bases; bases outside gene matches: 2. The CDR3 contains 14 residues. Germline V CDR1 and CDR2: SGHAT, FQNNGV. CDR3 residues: CASSSTGATDTQYF. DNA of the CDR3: TGTGCCAGCAGCTCGACAGGGGCCACAGATACGCAGTATTTT.

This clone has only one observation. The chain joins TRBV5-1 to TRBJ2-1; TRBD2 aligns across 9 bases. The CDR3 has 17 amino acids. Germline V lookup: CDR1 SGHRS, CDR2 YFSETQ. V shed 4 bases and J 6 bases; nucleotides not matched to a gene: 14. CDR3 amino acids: CASSQEHGGRAFNEQFF. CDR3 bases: TGCGCCAGCAGCCAAGAACACGGCGGGAGGGCCTTCAATGAGCAGTTCTTC. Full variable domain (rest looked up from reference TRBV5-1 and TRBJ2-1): KAGVTQTPRYLIKTRGQQVTLSCSPISGHRSVSWYQQTPGQGLQFLFEYFSETQRNKGNFPGRFSGRQFSNSRSEMNVSTLELGDSALYLCASSQEHGGRAFNEQFFGPGTRLTVL.

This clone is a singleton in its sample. The CDR3 nucleotides are TGTGCCAGCAGCTTAGCCGGGTCCTTAGCCAAAAACATTCAGTACTTC. Protein sequence: CASSLAGSLAKNIQYF. The rearrangement links TRBV7-2 to TRBJ2-4; D is unclear. CDR1 and CDR2 (germline): SGHTA, FQGNSA. Deletions cut 0 bases from V and 0 bases from J, with 9 bases between. The CDR3 consists of 16 residues.

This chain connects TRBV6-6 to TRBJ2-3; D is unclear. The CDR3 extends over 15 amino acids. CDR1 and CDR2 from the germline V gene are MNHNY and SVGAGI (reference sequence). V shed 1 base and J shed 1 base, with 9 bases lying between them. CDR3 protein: CASSYWAGRTDTQYF. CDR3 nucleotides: TGTGCCAGCAGTTACTGGGCCGGTCGCACAGATACGCAGTATTTT.

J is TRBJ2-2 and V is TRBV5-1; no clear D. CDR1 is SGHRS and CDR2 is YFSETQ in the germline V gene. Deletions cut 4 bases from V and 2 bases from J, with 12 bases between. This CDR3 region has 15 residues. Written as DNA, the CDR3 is TGCGCCAGCAGCCGATCACTTCTCAACACCGGGGAGCTGTTTTTT. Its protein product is CASSRSLLNTGELFF.

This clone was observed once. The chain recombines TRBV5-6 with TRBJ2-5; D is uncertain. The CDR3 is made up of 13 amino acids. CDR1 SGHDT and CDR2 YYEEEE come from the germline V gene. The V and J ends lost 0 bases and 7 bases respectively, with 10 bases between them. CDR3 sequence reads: CASSLVTTGTQYF. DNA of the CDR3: TGTGCCAGCAGCTTGGTTACAACCGGGACCCAGTACTTC.

The CDR3 region has the DNA TGCGCCAGCAGCCACGGCCTAGCGGGAGTTGATACGCAGTATTTT. This encodes CASSHGLAGVDTQYF. This chain links TRBV4-3 with TRBJ2-3, with TRBD2 matching over 10 bases. Germline assignment: CDR1 LGHNA and CDR2 YSLEER. V lost 3 bases and J lost 6; bases outside the gene matches: 6. This CDR3 is built from 15 residues.

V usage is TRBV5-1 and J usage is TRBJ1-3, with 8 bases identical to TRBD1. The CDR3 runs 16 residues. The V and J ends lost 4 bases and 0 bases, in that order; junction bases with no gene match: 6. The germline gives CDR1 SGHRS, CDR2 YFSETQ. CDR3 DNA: TGCGCCAGCAGCCCACGGACAGGGCTCTCTGGAAACACCATATATTTT. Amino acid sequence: CASSPRTGLSGNTIYF.

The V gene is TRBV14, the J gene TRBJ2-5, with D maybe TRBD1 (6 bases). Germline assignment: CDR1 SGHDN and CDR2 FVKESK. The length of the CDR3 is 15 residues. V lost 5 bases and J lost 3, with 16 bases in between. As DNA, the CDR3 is TGTGCCAGCAGCTCCTTGACAGGAAGAGAAGAGACCCAGTACTTC. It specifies CASSSLTGREETQYF.

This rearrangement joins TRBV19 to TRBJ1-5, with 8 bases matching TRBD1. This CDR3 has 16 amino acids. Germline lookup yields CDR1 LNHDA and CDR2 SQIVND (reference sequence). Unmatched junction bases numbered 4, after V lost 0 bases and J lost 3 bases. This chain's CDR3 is CASSIDWTGFNQPQHF. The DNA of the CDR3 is TGTGCCAGTAGTATAGATTGGACAGGGTTCAATCAGCCCCAGCATTTT.

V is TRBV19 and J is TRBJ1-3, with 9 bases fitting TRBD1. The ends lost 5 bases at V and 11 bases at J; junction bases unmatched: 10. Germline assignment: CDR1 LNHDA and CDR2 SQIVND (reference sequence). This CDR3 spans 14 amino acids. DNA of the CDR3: TGTGCCAGTAGTGCCCTGGACAGGGGAGAGGCCATATATTTT. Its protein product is CASSALDRGEAIYF.

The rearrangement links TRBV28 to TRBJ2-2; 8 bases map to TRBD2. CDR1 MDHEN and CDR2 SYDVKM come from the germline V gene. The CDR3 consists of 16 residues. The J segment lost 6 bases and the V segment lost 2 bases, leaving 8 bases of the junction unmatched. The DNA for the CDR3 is TGTGCCAGCAGTTTACTGGTAGCGGGAATCCCCGGGGAGCTGTTTTTT. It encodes CASSLLVAGIPGELFF.

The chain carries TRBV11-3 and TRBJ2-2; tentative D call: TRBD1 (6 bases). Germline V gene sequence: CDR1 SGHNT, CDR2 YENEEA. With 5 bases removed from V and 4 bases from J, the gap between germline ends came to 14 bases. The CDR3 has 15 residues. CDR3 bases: TGTGCCAGCAGCCCAACCAGGGGAATCACCGGGGAGCTGTTTTTT. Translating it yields CASSPTRGITGELFF.

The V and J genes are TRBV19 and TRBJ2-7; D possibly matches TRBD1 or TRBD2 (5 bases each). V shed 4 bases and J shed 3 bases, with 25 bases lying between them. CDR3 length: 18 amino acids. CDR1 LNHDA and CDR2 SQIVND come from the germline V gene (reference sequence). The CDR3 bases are TGTGCCAGTAGTACAATTAGACCGGGACCCGCGGACCACTACGAGCAGTACTTC. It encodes CASSTIRPGPADHYEQYF.

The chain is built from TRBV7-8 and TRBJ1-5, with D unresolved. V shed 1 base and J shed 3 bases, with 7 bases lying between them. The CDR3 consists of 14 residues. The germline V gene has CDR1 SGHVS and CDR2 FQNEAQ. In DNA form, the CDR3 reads TGTGCCAGCAGCTTAGGACGGGCCAATCAGCCCCAGCATTTT. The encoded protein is CASSLGRANQPQHF.

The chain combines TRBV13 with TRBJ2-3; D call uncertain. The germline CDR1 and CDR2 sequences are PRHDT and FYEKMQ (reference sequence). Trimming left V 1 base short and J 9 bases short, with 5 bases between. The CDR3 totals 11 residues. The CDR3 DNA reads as TGTGCCAGCAGCTTAGTCCGGACGCAGTATTTT. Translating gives CASSLVRTQYF.

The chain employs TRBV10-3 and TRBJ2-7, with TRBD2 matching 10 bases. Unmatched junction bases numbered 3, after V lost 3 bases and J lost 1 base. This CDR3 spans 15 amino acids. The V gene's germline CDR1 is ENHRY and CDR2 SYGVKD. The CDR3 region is CAISDTSGESYEQYF. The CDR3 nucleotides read TGTGCCATCAGTGATACTAGCGGGGAGTCCTACGAGCAGTACTTC.

CDR3 region: CASSAGGSYEQYF. In DNA, the CDR3 is TGCGCCAGCAGTGCTGGGGGTTCCTACGAGCAGTACTTC. The chain couples TRBV10-1 to TRBJ2-7, with D perhaps TRBD1 or TRBD2 (5 bases each). The CDR3 runs to 13 residues. Trimming took off 4 bases at V and 1 base at J, with 8 bases between the two ends. Germline loops: CDR1 WNHNN, CDR2 SYGVQD (reference sequence).

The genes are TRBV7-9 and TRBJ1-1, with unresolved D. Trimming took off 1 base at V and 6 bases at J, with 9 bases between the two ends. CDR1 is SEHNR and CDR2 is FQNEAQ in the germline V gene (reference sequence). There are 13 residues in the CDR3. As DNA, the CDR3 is TGTGCCAGCAGCTTAGTGACTTTCGCTGAAGCTTTCTTT. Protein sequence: CASSLVTFAEAFF.

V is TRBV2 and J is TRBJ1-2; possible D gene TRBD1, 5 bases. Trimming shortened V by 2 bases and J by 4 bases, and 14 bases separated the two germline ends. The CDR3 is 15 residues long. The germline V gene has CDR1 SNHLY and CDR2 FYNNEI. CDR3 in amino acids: CASSELSGTFYGYTF. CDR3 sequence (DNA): TGTGCCAGCAGTGAACTTTCGGGGACCTTCTATGGCTACACCTTC.

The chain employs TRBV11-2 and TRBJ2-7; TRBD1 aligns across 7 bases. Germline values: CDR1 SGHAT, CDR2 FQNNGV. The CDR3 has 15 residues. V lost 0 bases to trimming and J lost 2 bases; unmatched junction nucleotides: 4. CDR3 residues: CASSLERGTAYEQYF. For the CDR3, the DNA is TGTGCCAGCAGCTTAGAGAGAGGGACAGCCTACGAGCAGTACTTC.